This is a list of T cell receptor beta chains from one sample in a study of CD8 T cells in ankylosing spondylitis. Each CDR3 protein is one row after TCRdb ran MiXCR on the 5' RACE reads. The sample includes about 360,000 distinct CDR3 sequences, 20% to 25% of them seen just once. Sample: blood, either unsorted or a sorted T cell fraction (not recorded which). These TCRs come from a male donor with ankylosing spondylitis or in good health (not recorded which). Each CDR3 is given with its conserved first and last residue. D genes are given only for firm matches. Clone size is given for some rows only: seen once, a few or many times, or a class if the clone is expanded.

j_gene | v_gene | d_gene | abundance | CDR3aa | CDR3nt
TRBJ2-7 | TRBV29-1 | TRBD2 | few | CSVLGLAGYEQYF | TGCAGCGTTCTAGGACTAGCGGGTTACGAGCAGTACTTC
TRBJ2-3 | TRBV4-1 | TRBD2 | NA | CASSPLEGGSTDTQYF | TGCGCCAGCAGCCCCCTGGAGGGAGGGTCCACAGATACGCAGTATTTT
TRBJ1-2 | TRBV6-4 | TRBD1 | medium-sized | CASSQIPRDRGQDGYTF | TGTGCCAGCAGTCAAATCCCCCGGGACAGGGGGCAGGATGGCTACACCTTC
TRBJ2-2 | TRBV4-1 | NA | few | CASSQDGYSGAGELFF | TGCGCCAGCAGCCAAGACGGTTATTCTGGGGCCGGGGAGCTGTTTTTT
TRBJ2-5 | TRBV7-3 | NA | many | CASSLRAMGRETQYF | TGTGCCAGCAGCTTACGGGCCATGGGACGAGAGACCCAGTACTTC
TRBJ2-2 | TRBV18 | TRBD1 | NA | CASSPPTGITGELFF | TGTGCCAGCTCACCACCGACAGGGATCACCGGGGAGCTGTTTTTT
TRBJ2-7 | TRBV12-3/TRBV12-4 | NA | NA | CASSLGTGGPYEQYF | TGTGCCAGCAGTTTAGGTACCGGGGGACCCTACGAGCAGTACTTC
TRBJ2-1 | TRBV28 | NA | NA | CASSSPSEQFF | TGTGCCAGCAGTTCCCCAAGTGAGCAGTTCTTC
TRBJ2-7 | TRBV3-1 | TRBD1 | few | CASSQVRGGPGRYEQYF | TGTGCCAGCAGCCAAGTGAGAGGGGGCCCGGGGCGGTACGAGCAGTACTTC
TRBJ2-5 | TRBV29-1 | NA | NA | CSVEDGAGPGETQYF | TGCAGCGTTGAAGATGGGGCAGGCCCCGGGGAGACCCAGTACTTC
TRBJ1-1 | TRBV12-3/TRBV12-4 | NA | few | CASSFGLMNTEAFF | TGTGCCAGCAGTTTTGGGCTCATGAACACTGAAGCTTTCTTT
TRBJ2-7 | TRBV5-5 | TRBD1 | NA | CASSWTGFEQYF | TGTGCCAGCAGCTGGACAGGTTTCGAGCAGTACTTC
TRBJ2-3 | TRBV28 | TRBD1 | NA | CASSIGQALEQYF | TGTGCCAGCAGTATCGGACAGGCGCTCGAGCAGTATTTT
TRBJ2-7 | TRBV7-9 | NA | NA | CASSLVTETYEQYF | TGTGCCAGCAGCTTAGTAACTGAGACCTACGAGCAGTACTTC
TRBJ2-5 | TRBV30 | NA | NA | CAWSIANQETQYF | TGTGCCTGGAGCATTGCGAACCAAGAGACCCAGTACTTC
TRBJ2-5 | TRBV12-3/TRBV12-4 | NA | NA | CASSTSDETQYF | TGTGCCAGCAGCACGAGTGACGAGACCCAGTACTTC
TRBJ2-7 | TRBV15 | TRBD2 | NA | CATSRGGGLATYEQYF | TGTGCCACCAGCAGAGGCGGAGGACTAGCGACCTACGAGCAGTACTTC
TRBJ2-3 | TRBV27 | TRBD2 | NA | CASSLIAGRDTQYF | TGTGCCAGCAGTTTAATAGCGGGGCGAGATACGCAGTATTTT
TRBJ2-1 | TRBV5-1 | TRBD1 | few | CASSLQGAYRYNEQFF | TGCGCCAGCAGCTTACAGGGGGCTTACCGATACAATGAGCAGTTCTTC
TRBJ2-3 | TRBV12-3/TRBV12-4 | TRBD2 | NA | CASSLVPGGSDTQYF | TGTGCCAGCAGTTTGGTGCCGGGGGGATCAGATACGCAGTATTTT